This is a list of T cell receptor beta chains from one sample in a study of OX40 agonist ivuxolimab in advanced cancers. The protocol was immunoSEQ multiplex PCR, while the TCRdb copy is restricted to in-frame clones and leaves out a portion. The data contain about 22,000 clones, 84% of them singletons. The source material was CD4+ or CD8+ T cells sorted from blood, sampled in a trial of the OX40 agonist ivuxolimab. The receptors shown here come from an adult with an advanced solid tumor such as melanoma, head and neck, liver or kidney cancer. Each CDR3 is given with its conserved first and last residue. Fields, in order: D gene, V gene, J gene, clone size, CDR3 DNA, CDR3 protein. A D gene is named only where the DNA matches it firmly. Clone size is given for some rows only: seen once, a few or many times, or a class if the clone is expanded.

.,TRBV19,TRBJ1-5,.,TGTGCCAGTCAAGGGCCCCCCCCCAATCAGCCCCAGCATTTT,CASQGPPPNQPQHF
.,TRBV28,TRBJ1-1,.,TGTGCCAGCAGGCCCCCGGGGGGCACTGAAGCTTTCTTT,CASRPPGGTEAFF
TRBD1,TRBV6-5,TRBJ2-5,.,TGTGCCAGCAGTTCCCCCGGACAGGGGGCCCCAGGGGAGCAGTACTTC,CASSSPGQGAPGEQYF
.,TRBV30,TRBJ2-7,.,TGTGCCTGGAGTTTGGACTACGAGCAGTACTTC,CAWSLDYEQYF
TRBD1,TRBV2,TRBJ2-7,.,TGTGCCAGCAGTGAATCGACAGGGGGCTACGAGCAGTACTTC,CASSESTGGYEQYF
TRBD1,TRBV11-2,TRBJ1-2,.,TGTGCCAGCAGCTTAGATCCAGGAGTAGGGGGCGGCTATGGCTACACCTTC,CASSLDPGVGGGYGYTF
.,TRBV7-9,TRBJ1-3,once,TGTGCCAGCAGCTTAGCGTCTGTGCACCTCTCTGGAAACACCATATATTTT,CASSLASVHLSGNTIYF
.,TRBV27,TRBJ2-7,.,TGTGCCAGCAGTTTATCGACGGGGAACGAGCAGTACTTC,CASSLSTGNEQYF
.,TRBV2,TRBJ1-2,.,TGTGCCAGCAGTGAAGCCCTTGAATATGGCTACACCTTC,CASSEALEYGYTF
.,TRBV4-1,TRBJ2-7,.,TGCGCCAGCAGCCAAGAGGCGACGGTAACGTACGAGCAGTACTTC,CASSQEATVTYEQYF
.,TRBV28,TRBJ1-5,once,TGTGCCAGCCTTCGTCGGAGTAGCAATCAGCCCCAGCATTTT,CASLRRSSNQPQHF
.,TRBV5-4,TRBJ1-1,.,TGTGCCAGCAGCTTGGCTGAACCGCCAACAGAAGCTTTCTTT,CASSLAEPPTEAFF
.,TRBV28,TRBJ1-6,.,TGTGCCAGCAGAGAGGACGGACGCTTACCCCTCCACTTT,CASREDGRLPLHF
.,TRBV28,TRBJ1-2,.,TGTGCCAGCAGTTTAATCGGGTTTGGTCTTGGCTACACCTTC,CASSLIGFGLGYTF
TRBD1,TRBV4-1,TRBJ2-2,.,TGCGCCAGCAGCCACCCGGGACAGGGGACCGGGGAGCTGTTTTTT,CASSHPGQGTGELFF
.,TRBV4-1,TRBJ1-3,once,TGCGCCAGCAGCCAGGTCGGGTCTCTCACTGGAAACACCATATATTTT,CASSQVGSLTGNTIYF
.,TRBV29-1,TRBJ1-2,.,TGCAGCGTTGAGACTAACTATGGCTACACCTTC,CSVETNYGYTF
TRBD2,TRBV7-9,TRBJ2-3,.,TGTGCCAGCAGCCTAGCGGGTGTCGCAGATACGCAGTATTTT,CASSLAGVADTQYF
TRBD2,TRBV7-6,TRBJ2-2,.,TGTGCCAGCAGCTTACCAGGGACTAGCGGGGGCCACGGGGAGCTGTTTTTT,CASSLPGTSGGHGELFF
TRBD1,TRBV7-9,TRBJ2-7,.,TGTGCCAGCAGCTTATCTTCTTCAGGACAGGGGAAGCACGAGCAGTACTTC,CASSLSSSGQGKHEQYF
.,TRBV2,TRBJ1-4,.,TGTGCCAGCCGAGCACGGGGATTGGGGGAAAAACTGTTTTTT,CASRARGLGEKLFF
TRBD1,TRBV9,TRBJ2-1,.,TGTGCCAGCAGCGTGGGGACAGACAATGAGCAGTTCTTC,CASSVGTDNEQFF
.,TRBV7-3,TRBJ2-3,.,TGTGCCAGCAGCTTATCGGGTTTTGGAGATACGCAGTATTTT,CASSLSGFGDTQYF
TRBD1,TRBV6-4,TRBJ2-7,.,TGTGCCAGCAGGCTTACGGGACAGCATTACTCCTACGAGCAGTACTTC,CASRLTGQHYSYEQYF
.,TRBV6-6,TRBJ1-1,.,TGTGCCAGCAGAATGGGAGGGGCTGAAGCTTTCTTT,CASRMGGAEAFF
TRBD1,TRBV29-1,TRBJ1-2,.,TGCAGCGTCATCGACAGGGTTGGTGGCTACACCTTC,CSVIDRVGGYTF
.,TRBV5-6,TRBJ1-2,.,TGTGCCAGCAGCGGATACCTGGCGGATACCCCTGTTAACTATGGCTACACCTTC,CASSGYLADTPVNYGYTF
TRBD1,TRBV27,TRBJ1-1,.,TGTGCCAGCAGTTTAAGTTCAGGGGGCAACACTGAAGCTTTCTTT,CASSLSSGGNTEAFF
TRBD1,TRBV19,TRBJ1-5,.,TGTGCCAGTAACAACCCGAGGGGAGACAGGGGGTACAATCAGCCCCAGCATTTT,CASNNPRGDRGYNQPQHF
.,TRBV4-1,TRBJ2-2,.,TGCGCCAGCAGCCAATCGAACACCGGGGAGCTGTTTTTT,CASSQSNTGELFF
.,TRBV7-9,TRBJ1-1,.,TGTGCCATTATAACGGGGAACACTGAAGCTTTCTTT,CAIITGNTEAFF
.,TRBV4-1,TRBJ1-2,.,TGCGCCAGCAGCCCAATCATGGGGGAGGCGATGAACTATGGCTACACCTTC,CASSPIMGEAMNYGYTF
TRBD1,TRBV9,TRBJ2-2,few,TGTGCCAGCAGCGTAGCTACGCGGGACAGGGGCAACACCGGGGAGCTGTTTTTT,CASSVATRDRGNTGELFF
.,TRBV10-3,TRBJ1-6,once,TGTGCCATCAGACCCTCCTATAATTCACCCCTCCACTTT,CAIRPSYNSPLHF